Given below is one TCR beta chain in context. Its antigen target is currently unknown. Nothing much larger sits one base from this clone, and base qualities are not available. V is trimmed back by 3 bases and J by 5 bases, and the junction contains 9 bases that no gene match accounts for. Taken from cysteine to phenylalanine, the CDR3 has 15 residues. The entry retains the CDR3 DNA only, 45 bases that are in frame from base 1. CDR1 MDHEN and CDR2 SYDVKM were looked up in the germline V gene. This entry belongs to a study of T-cell reconstitution after alpha-beta-depleted transplantation in children (dated by TCRdb to 2016 to 2018). In the study overall: The study quantitatively tracked T-cell immune reconstitution after TCRalphabeta/CD19-depleted allogeneic hematopoietic cell transplantation in children using TCR repertoire profiling.

Libraries were made using PCR. Data came from an Illumina HiSeq 2500. Molecular barcoding was employed in the preparation of TCR libraries, with unique molecular identifiers being used to normalize TCRbeta repertoire quantification. In TCRdb, the public reads were trimmed at Q25 with fastp and aligned with MiXCR, with productive beta chains retained. Duplicate CDR3 protein sequences are folded into a single record with the most common DNA and genes. This sample comprises about 610,000 distinct CDR3 sequences, about 11% of them detected only once. Together, the top ten hold roughly 4% of the sample. This receptor was obtained from a human donor who donated a stem cell graft to a child with acute myeloid leukemia. This chain is built from TRBV28 and TRBJ1-2; 7 central bases correspond to TRBD1. The sequences come from PBMCs from the stem cell graft donor, collected from the stem cell graft. The DNA is TGTGCCAGCAGTTTTCCGAGGGGGCTCGGGTATGGCTACACCTTC. It is translated as CASSFPRGLGYGYTF.